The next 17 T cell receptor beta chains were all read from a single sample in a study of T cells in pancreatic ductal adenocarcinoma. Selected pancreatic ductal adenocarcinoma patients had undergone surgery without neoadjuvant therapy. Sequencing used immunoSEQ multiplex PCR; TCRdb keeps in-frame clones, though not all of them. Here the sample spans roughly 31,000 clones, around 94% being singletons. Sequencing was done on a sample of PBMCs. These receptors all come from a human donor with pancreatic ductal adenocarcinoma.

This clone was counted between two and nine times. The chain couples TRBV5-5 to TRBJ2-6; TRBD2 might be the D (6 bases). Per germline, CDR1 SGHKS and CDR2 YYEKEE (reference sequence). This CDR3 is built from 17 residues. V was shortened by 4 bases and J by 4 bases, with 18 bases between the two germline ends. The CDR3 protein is CASSQEVRAGGANVLTF. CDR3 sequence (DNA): TGTGCCAGCAGCCAAGAGGTGCGGGCGGGGGGGGCCAACGTCCTGACTTTC.

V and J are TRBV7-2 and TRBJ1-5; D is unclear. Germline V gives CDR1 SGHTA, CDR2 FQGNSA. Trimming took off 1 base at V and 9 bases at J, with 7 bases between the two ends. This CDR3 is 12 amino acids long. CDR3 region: CASSLVGRPQHF. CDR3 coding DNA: TGTGCCAGCAGCTTAGTCGGGAGGCCCCAGCATTTT. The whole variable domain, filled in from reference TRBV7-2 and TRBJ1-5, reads GAGVSQSPSNKVTEKGKDVELRCDPISGHTALYWYRQSLGQGLEFLIYFQGNSAPDKSGLPSDRFSAERTGGSVSTLTIQRTQQEDSAVYLCASSLVGRPQHFGDGTRLSIL.

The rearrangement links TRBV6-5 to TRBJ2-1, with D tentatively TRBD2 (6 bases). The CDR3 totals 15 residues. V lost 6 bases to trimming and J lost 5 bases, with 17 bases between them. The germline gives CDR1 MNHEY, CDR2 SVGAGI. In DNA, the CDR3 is TGTGCCAGCAGCTCTTCTCTACGCGGGAACAATGAGCAGTTCTTC. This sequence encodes CASSSSLRGNNEQFF.

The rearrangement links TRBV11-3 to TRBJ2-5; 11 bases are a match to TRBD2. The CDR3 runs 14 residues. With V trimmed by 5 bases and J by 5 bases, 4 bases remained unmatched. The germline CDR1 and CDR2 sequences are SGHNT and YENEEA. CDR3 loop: CASSRTSGWETQYF. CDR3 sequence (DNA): TGTGCCAGCAGCCGGACTAGCGGGTGGGAGACCCAGTACTTC.

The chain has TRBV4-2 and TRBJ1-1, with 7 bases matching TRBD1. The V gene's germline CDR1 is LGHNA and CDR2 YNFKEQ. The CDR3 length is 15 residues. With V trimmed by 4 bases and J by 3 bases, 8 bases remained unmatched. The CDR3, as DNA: TGTGCCAGCAGCCCGCTAGGGGGCGAGGACACTGAAGCTTTCTTT. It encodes CASSPLGGEDTEAFF.

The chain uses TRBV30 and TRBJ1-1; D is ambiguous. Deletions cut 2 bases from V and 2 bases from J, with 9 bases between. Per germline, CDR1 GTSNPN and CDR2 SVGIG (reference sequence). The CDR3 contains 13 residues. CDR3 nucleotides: TGTGCCTGGAGTCGAGCACCAAACACTGAAGCTTTCTTT. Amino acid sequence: CAWSRAPNTEAFF.

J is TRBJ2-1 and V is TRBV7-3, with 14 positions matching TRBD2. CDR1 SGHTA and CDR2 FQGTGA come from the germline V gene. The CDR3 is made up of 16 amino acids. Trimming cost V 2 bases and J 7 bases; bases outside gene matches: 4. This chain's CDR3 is CASSLEGTSGRNEQFF. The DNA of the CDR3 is TGTGCCAGCAGCTTAGAGGGGACTAGCGGGAGAAATGAGCAGTTCTTC.

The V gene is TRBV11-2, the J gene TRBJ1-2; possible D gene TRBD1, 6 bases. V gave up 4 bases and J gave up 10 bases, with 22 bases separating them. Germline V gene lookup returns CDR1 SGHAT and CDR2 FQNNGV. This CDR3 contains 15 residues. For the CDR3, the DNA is TGTGCCAGCAGCTCCCCTTCCCGAGCACAGGGATACTACACCTTC. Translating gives CASSSPSRAQGYYTF.

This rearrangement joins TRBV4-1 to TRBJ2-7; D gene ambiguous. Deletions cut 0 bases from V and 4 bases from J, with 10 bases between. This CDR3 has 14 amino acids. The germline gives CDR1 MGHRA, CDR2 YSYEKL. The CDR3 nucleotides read TGCGCCAGCAGCCAAGATTGGAGTACGTACGAGCAGTACTTC. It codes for CASSQDWSTYEQYF.

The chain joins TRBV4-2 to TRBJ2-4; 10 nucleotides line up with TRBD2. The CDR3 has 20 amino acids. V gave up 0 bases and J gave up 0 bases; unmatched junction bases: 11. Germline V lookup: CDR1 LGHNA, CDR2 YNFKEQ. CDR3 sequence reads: CASSQDQLAGTAVAKNIQYF. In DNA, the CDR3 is TGTGCCAGCAGCCAAGACCAACTAGCGGGAACGGCCGTAGCCAAAAACATTCAGTACTTC.

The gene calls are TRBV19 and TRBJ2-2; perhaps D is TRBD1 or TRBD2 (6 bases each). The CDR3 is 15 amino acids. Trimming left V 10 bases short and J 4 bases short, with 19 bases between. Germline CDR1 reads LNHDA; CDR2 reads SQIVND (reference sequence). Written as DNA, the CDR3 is TGTGCCACCCAATGGGGGCCCGGGGGCACCGGGGAGCTGTTTTTT. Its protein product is CATQWGPGGTGELFF.

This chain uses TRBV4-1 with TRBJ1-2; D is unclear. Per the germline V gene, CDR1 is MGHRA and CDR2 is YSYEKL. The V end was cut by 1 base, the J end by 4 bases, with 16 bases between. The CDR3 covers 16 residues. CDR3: CASSQGIANSFYGYTF. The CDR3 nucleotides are TGCGCCAGCAGCCAAGGGATTGCTAACTCATTCTATGGCTACACCTTC.

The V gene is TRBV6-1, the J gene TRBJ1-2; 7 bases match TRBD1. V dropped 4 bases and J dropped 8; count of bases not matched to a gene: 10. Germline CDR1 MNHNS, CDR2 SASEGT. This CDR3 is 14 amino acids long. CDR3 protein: CASSAGQASGGYTF. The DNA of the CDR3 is TGTGCCAGCAGTGCCGGACAGGCATCCGGCGGCTACACCTTC.

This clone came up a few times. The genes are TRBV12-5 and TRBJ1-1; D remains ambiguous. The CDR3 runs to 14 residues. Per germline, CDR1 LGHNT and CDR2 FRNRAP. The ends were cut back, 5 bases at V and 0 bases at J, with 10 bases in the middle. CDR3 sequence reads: CASGPDGMNTEAFF. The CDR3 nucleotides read TGTGCTAGTGGTCCGGACGGTATGAACACTGAAGCTTTCTTT.

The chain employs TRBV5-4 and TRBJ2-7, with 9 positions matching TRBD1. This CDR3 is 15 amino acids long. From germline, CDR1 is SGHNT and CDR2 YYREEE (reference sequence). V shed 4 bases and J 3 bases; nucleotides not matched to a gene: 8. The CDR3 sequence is CASSQTGTGFYEQYF. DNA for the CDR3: TGTGCCAGCAGCCAAACCGGGACAGGGTTCTACGAGCAGTACTTC.

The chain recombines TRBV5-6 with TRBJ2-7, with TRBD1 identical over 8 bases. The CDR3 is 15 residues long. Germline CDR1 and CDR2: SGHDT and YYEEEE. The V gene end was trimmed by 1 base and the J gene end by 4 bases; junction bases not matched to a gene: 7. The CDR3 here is CASSLRGQGAYEQYF. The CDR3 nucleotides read TGTGCCAGCAGCTTGAGAGGGCAGGGGGCTTACGAGCAGTACTTC.

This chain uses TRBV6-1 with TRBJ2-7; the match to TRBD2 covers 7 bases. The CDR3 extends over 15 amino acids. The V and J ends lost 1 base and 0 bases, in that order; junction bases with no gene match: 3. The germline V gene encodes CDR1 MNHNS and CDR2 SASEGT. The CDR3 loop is CASSEVRGSSYEQYF. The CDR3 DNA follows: TGTGCCAGCAGTGAAGTTCGCGGGAGCTCCTACGAGCAGTACTTC.